These 7 T cell receptor beta chains originate from one sample sequenced in a study of blood T cells in healthy people across ages. A second PCR of about 6 to 11 cycles used a sample-barcoded 5' primer and a J-beta primer mix. One entry per CDR3 protein results from TCRdb running MiXCR on the 5' RACE reads. The sample lists 1,300,000 or so distinct CDR3 sequences, roughly 60% occurring once. The sample was blood. The receptors here all came from a man aged 18 to 35 in good health.

This clonotype was seen at least ten times. This chain links TRBV5-1 with TRBJ2-3, with 9 bases identical to TRBD2. The J segment lost 2 bases and the V segment lost 3 bases, leaving 4 bases of the junction unmatched. Germline CDR1 reads SGHRS; CDR2 reads YFSETQ. The CDR3 is made up of 15 amino acids. The CDR3 protein is CASSSVAGATDTQYF. CDR3 DNA: TGCGCCAGCAGCTCGGTAGCGGGAGCCACAGATACGCAGTATTTT.

This chain links TRBV6-6 with TRBJ2-2; the D gene is possibly TRBD1 (6 bases). Germline V CDR1 and CDR2: MNHNY, SVGAGI (reference sequence). Between the trimmed V and J ends, which lost 0 bases and 6 bases, there was a span of 11 bases. The CDR3 is made up of 15 amino acids. The CDR3 DNA reads as TGTGCCAGCAGTTACTCTCTTGGGGGCGCCGGGGAGCTGTTTTTT. This sequence encodes CASSYSLGGAGELFF.

The sample holds a few counts of this clonotype. This sequence joins TRBV25-1 and TRBJ1-5; D not certain. From germline, CDR1 is MGHDK and CDR2 SYGVNS. The CDR3 runs to 13 residues. Trimming removed 3 bases from V and 2 bases from J, with 5 bases in between. CDR3 nucleotide sequence: TGTGCCAGCAGTGAGGTCGGCAATCAGCCCCAGCATTTT. Translated, it gives CASSEVGNQPQHF.

This clonotype has a handful of counts. V and J are TRBV21-1 and TRBJ2-1; the table's TRBD1 call for D was not verified on the DNA. TRBV21-1 is a documented pseudogene. The CDR3 length is 14 residues. DNA of the CDR3: TGTGCCAGCAGCAAACCCGGCCAAAATTGTGAGCAGTTCTTC. Amino acids: CASSKPGQNCEQFF.

The chain has TRBV10-3 and TRBJ2-2; 14 positions agree with TRBD2. V shed 8 bases, J shed 3 bases, and the junction held 11 bases outside the gene matches. Germline V gives CDR1 ENHRY, CDR2 SYGVKD. This CDR3 region has 18 residues. CDR3: CAIGPRTSGRSHTGELFF. CDR3 bases: TGTGCCATCGGACCAAGGACTAGCGGGAGGTCCCACACCGGGGAGCTGTTTTTT.

V and J are TRBV10-3 and TRBJ1-1; D not certain. Trimming shortened V by 0 bases and J by 1 base, and 12 bases separated the two germline ends. The CDR3 length is 16 residues. Germline CDR1 and CDR2: ENHRY and SYGVKD. CDR3 region: CAISESPFRSNTEAFF. CDR3 DNA sequence: TGTGCCATCAGTGAGTCCCCATTCCGTTCGAACACTGAAGCTTTCTTT.

This clonotype was picked up a small number of times. The chain links TRBV18 to TRBJ1-2, with 9 positions matching TRBD1. V lost 2 bases to trimming and J lost 5 bases; unmatched junction nucleotides: 9. This CDR3 is 16 amino acids long. Germline loops: CDR1 KGHSH, CDR2 LQKENI. The CDR3 DNA follows: TGTGCCAGCTCACCAACCCCGGGACAGGGACTTTATGGCTACACCTTC. Amino acids: CASSPTPGQGLYGYTF.